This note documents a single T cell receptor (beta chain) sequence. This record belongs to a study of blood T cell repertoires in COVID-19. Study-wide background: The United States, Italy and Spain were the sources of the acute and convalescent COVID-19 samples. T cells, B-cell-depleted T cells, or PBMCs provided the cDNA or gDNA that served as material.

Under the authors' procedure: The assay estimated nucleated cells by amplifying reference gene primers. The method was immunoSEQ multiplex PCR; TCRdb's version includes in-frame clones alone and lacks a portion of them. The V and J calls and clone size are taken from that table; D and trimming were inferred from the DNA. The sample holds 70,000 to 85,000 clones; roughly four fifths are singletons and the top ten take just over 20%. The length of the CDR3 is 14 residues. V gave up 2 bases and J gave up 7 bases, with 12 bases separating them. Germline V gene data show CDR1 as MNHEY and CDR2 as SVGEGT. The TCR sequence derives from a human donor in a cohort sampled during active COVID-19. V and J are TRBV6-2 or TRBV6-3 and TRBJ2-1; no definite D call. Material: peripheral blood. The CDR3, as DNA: TGTGCCAGCAGTTACATTACCCCTAGAAATGAGCAGTTCTTC. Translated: CASSYITPRNEQFF.